This T cell receptor (beta chain) was recorded in a study of T cell repertoires in aging, cancer and after chemotherapy. As for the study in general: Paired samples before and after chemotherapy came from glioblastoma patients receiving temozolomide-based therapy. The full dataset contained about 10 million TCR reads.

Amplification of TCR beta used genomic DNA extracted from peripheral blood. General observations from the study: Untreated cancer patients had significantly lower blood TCR diversity than age-matched healthy donors. Immunological memory after chemotherapy cannot be judged from the repertoire data.

By share of the sample, this clonotype is medium-sized (0.01 to 0.1%). Antigen unknown. Rearranged V-D-J TRB sequences were amplified with a mixed TRB-A/B primer pool. TCRdb called the multiplex PCR reads again in MiXCR, with one record for every CDR3 protein. This sample carries about 2,500 distinct CDR3 sequences, 20% to 25% of them seen once, and the ten largest clones take 9.3%. The source is a human donor with a solid tumor. The sample comprised blood.

CDR3 DNA sequence: TGCAGTGCACCATCCACCGGGACTCAGGATGAGCAGTTCTTC. Its protein product is CSAPSTGTQDEQFF. The chain links TRBV20-1 to TRBJ2-1, with a tentative D call TRBD2 (6 bases). The ends were cut back, 6 bases at V and 8 bases at J, with 20 bases in the middle. CDR1 is DFQATT and CDR2 is SNEGSKA in the germline V gene (reference sequence). The CDR3 is made up of 14 amino acids.